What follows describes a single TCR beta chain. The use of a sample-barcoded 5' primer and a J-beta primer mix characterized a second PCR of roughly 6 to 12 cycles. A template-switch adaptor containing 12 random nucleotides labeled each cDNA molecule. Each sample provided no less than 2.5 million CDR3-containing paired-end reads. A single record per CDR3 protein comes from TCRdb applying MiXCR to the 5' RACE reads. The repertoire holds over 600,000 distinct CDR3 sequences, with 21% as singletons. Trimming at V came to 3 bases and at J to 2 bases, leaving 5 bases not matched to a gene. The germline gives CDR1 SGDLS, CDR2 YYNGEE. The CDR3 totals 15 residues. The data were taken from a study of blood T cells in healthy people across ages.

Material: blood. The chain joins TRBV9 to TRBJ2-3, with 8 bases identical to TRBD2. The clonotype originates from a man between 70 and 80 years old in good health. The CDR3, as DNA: TGTGCCAGCAGCGGACTAGCGAAAAACACAGATACGCAGTATTTT. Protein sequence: CASSGLAKNTDTQYF.